One and the same sample provided the 22 T cell receptor beta chains below, sequenced in a study of blood T cell repertoires in COVID-19. Method: immunoSEQ multiplex PCR; TCRdb's copy keeps in-frame clones and lacks some. The sample yields approximately 270,000 clones, approximately 83% seen once. The sample taken for sequencing was peripheral blood. These receptors came from a woman in her 70s with acute or convalescent COVID-19.

The chain employs TRBV7-2 and TRBJ2-3; 11 bases line up with TRBD2. CDR3 length: 17 residues. Germline CDR1 SGHTA, CDR2 FQGNSA. J lost 6 bases, V lost 1 base, and 9 bases had no gene match. In DNA form, the CDR3 reads TGTGCCAGCAGCTTAGATTCGGTAGCGGGGGGGTTGGATACGCAGTATTTT. Translated: CASSLDSVAGGLDTQYF.

This clone was seen just once. The V call is TRBV25-1, the J call TRBJ1-1, with no clear D. Germline V CDR1 and CDR2: MGHDK, SYGVNS. The CDR3 covers 13 residues. V was pared by 3 bases and J by 9 bases, with 14 bases between. CDR3 in DNA: TGTGCCAGCAGTGACCGAACCTTGACAAAAGCTTTCTTT. Its translation: CASSDRTLTKAFF.

The rearrangement uses TRBV6-2 or TRBV6-3 and TRBJ2-5, with 7 positions matching TRBD2. J was trimmed by 4 bases and V by 6 bases; bases with no gene match: 5. The CDR3 is 13 amino acids. From germline, CDR1 is MNHEY and CDR2 SVGEGT. CDR3 sequence: CASSRPSGETQYF. Written as DNA, the CDR3 is TGTGCCAGCAGCCGACCTAGCGGAGAGACCCAGTACTTC.

This clone was recorded only once. Here the CDR3 DNA reads TGTGCCAGCAGCGTAGAGGACAGGAGGTATGGCTACACCTTC. It encodes CASSVEDRRYGYTF. The chain couples TRBV9 to TRBJ1-2, with 7 positions matching TRBD1. After removal of 0 bases from V and 5 bases from J, the junction contained 4 bases not matched to a gene. Germline CDR1 SGDLS, CDR2 YYNGEE. The CDR3 covers 14 residues.

This chain joins TRBV7-2 and TRBJ2-7; weak D call: TRBD1 (6 bases). Germline-derived CDR1 and CDR2 are SGHTA and FQGNSA. The CDR3 has 14 amino acids. V lost 1 base, J lost 2 bases, and 9 bases lay in between. The CDR3 DNA reads TGTGCCAGCAGCTTAGTTACAGGGACCTACGAGCAGTACTTC. This sequence encodes CASSLVTGTYEQYF.

A single count supports this clone. The chain joins TRBV6-5 to TRBJ1-1, with D hard to call. V lost 7 bases and J 5 bases, leaving 14 bases between the germline ends. CDR1 and CDR2 from the germline V gene are MNHEY and SVGAGI. The CDR3 runs to 13 residues. The CDR3 DNA sequence: TGTGCCAGCACCGCCATAGCGGGAACTGAAGCTTTCTTT. Translating gives CASTAIAGTEAFF.

V usage is TRBV15 and J usage is TRBJ1-6; D uncertain. CDR3 size: 18 residues. Germline values: CDR1 LNHNV, CDR2 YYDKDF (reference sequence). Trimming stripped 1 base from V and 0 bases from J, with 13 bases between. The CDR3 region has the DNA TGTGCCACCAGCAGAGTGGGAGTAACGAGCTCCTATAATTCACCCCTCCACTTT. Encoded protein: CATSRVGVTSSYNSPLHF.

The chain links TRBV4-2 to TRBJ2-7; TRBD2 matches at 7 bases. The CDR3 consists of 15 residues. J gave up 2 bases and V 1 base, and 5 bases lay outside the gene matches. Germline V gene sequence: CDR1 LGHNA, CDR2 YNFKEQ. CDR3 sequence: CASSQVASGAYEQYF. CDR3 DNA sequence: TGTGCCAGCAGCCAAGTGGCTAGCGGAGCCTACGAGCAGTACTTC.

V usage is TRBV28 and J usage is TRBJ1-3, with D hard to call. Germline lookup yields CDR1 MDHEN and CDR2 SYDVKM. The V end was cut by 6 bases, the J end by 0 bases, with 9 bases between. The CDR3 is 14 residues long. CDR3 sequence reads: CASSHPGSGNTIYF. Here the CDR3 DNA reads TGTGCCAGCAGCCACCCAGGCTCTGGAAACACCATATATTTT.

The table lists this clone with a few counts. In DNA form, the CDR3 reads TGTGCCAGCAGCTCCTCGACTCTGAACACTGAAGCTTTCTTT. It yields the protein CASSSSTLNTEAFF. The chain joins TRBV7-9 to TRBJ1-1; D ambiguous. With 4 bases removed from V and 0 bases from J, the gap between germline ends came to 9 bases. The CDR3 consists of 14 residues. Germline V lookup: CDR1 SEHNR, CDR2 FQNEAQ (reference sequence).

The CDR3 protein is CASSQERGFREKLFF. CDR3 coding DNA: TGCGCCAGCAGCCAAGAACGGGGGTTCCGGGAAAAACTGTTTTTT. V gene TRBV4-1 combines with J gene TRBJ1-4; maybe TRBD1 (5 bases). Deletions cut 0 bases from V and 8 bases from J, with 13 bases between. The CDR3 extends over 15 amino acids. The V gene's germline CDR1 is MGHRA and CDR2 YSYEKL.

This clone has a count of ten or more. The chain uses TRBV13 and TRBJ2-3; 7 bases map to TRBD1. CDR3 length: 14 amino acids. Germline V gene lookup returns CDR1 PRHDT and CDR2 FYEKMQ (reference sequence). With V trimmed by 5 bases and J by 6 bases, 8 bases remained unmatched. The CDR3 sequence is CASSPQGVEDTQYF. The CDR3, as DNA: TGTGCCAGCAGCCCCCAGGGGGTAGAGGATACGCAGTATTTT.

Comments on this clone: Other DNA sequences of this sample code for an identical CDR3. V is TRBV3-1 (or the pseudogene TRBV3-2) and J is TRBJ2-5, with unresolved D. V lost 4 bases, J lost 4 bases, and 10 bases lay in between. From germline, CDR1 is LGHDT and CDR2 YNNKEL (reference sequence). This CDR3 comprises 13 residues. The chain's CDR3 is CASSLLGVETQYF. CDR3 nucleotides: TGTGCCAGCAGCCTTCTAGGAGTAGAGACCCAGTACTTC.

The rearrangement joins TRBV19 to TRBJ1-2; unclear D gene. Trimming removed 3 bases at V and 7 bases at J, with 12 bases between. CDR3 length: 13 amino acids. Germline CDR1 LNHDA, CDR2 SQIVND (reference sequence). Here the CDR3 reads CASSILDGLGYTF. The CDR3 DNA reads as TGTGCCAGTAGTATCTTGGACGGACTTGGCTACACCTTC.

The V and J genes are TRBV6-5 and TRBJ1-1, with unresolved D. V was cut by 5 bases and J by 6 bases, with 13 bases left in between. Germline CDR1 and CDR2: MNHEY and SVGAGI. The CDR3 contains 13 residues. The CDR3, as DNA: TGTGCCAGCAGTCCTCTAGAGGGAGCTGAAGCTTTCTTT. Translating it yields CASSPLEGAEAFF.

The chain joins TRBV5-5 to TRBJ1-1, with D possibly matching TRBD1 (6 bases). CDR1 is SGHKS, CDR2 YYEKEE, per germline (reference sequence). Trimming took 4 bases from V and 1 from J, leaving 14 bases between them. This CDR3 spans 15 amino acids. CDR3 sequence reads: CASSRVTGPNTEAFF. CDR3 nucleotides: TGTGCCAGCAGCCGGGTCACAGGGCCGAACACTGAAGCTTTCTTT. Drawing the rest from reference TRBV5-5 and TRBJ1-1, the complete variable domain is DAGVTQSPTHLIKTRGQQVTLRCSPISGHKSVSWYQQVLGQGPQFIFQYYEKEERGRGNFPDRFSARQFPNYSSELNVNALLLGDSALYLCASSRVTGPNTEAFFGQGTRLTVV.

The rearrangement uses TRBV18 and TRBJ2-2; TRBD2 is a possible D gene (6 bases). This CDR3 region has 17 residues. The ends were cut back, 3 bases at V and 0 bases at J, with 14 bases in the middle. Germline V gene data show CDR1 as KGHSH and CDR2 as LQKENI. CDR3 sequence: CASSPLFTGANTGELFF. The DNA for the CDR3 is TGTGCCAGCTCACCCCTTTTCACGGGGGCGAACACCGGGGAGCTGTTTTTT.

The V call is TRBV3-1 (or the pseudogene TRBV3-2), the J call TRBJ1-2; maybe TRBD1 (5 bases). Per the germline V gene, CDR1 is LGHDT and CDR2 is YNNKEL (reference sequence). This CDR3 spans 13 amino acids. Trimming took off 5 bases at V and 6 bases at J, with 13 bases between the two ends. The CDR3 bases are TGTGCCAGCAGCGAGAGGGGAGGGGATGGCTACACCTTC. This sequence encodes CASSERGGDGYTF.

The CDR3 protein is CASSLPGINEKLFF. The DNA for the CDR3 is TGTGCCAGCAGCTTGCCCGGGATTAATGAAAAACTGTTTTTT. The rearrangement links TRBV5-6 to TRBJ1-4; D call uncertain. Trimming took off 1 base at V and 4 bases at J, with 8 bases between the two ends. The CDR3 is 14 residues long. Germline lookup yields CDR1 SGHDT and CDR2 YYEEEE.

This clone was observed a handful of times. The chain is built from TRBV5-1 and TRBJ2-1; a weak D match, TRBD2 (6 bases). CDR1 is SGHRS, CDR2 YFSETQ, per germline. V lost 5 bases and J lost 9, with 15 bases in between. CDR3 size: 13 residues. The CDR3 DNA follows: TGCGCCAGCAGGGCTAACGAGCGGGCTGAGCAGTTCTTC. Its translation is CASRANERAEQFF.

The chain uses TRBV20-1 and TRBJ1-1; D uncertain. This CDR3 contains 14 residues. V was cut by 6 bases and J by 10 bases, with 24 bases left in between. The germline V gene has CDR1 DFQATT and CDR2 SNEGSKA (reference sequence). The CDR3 spells CSASTTPTSAAAFF. CDR3 nucleotide sequence: TGCAGTGCGAGTACTACCCCCACGTCAGCCGCAGCTTTCTTT.

The chain joins TRBV4-1 to TRBJ1-1, with a tentative D call TRBD1 (6 bases). The CDR3 consists of 13 residues. Germline values: CDR1 MGHRA, CDR2 YSYEKL. The germline V and J ends were trimmed by 2 bases and 8 bases, with 12 bases remaining between them. In DNA form, the CDR3 reads TGCGCCAGCAGCCAATACGGTACAGGGGAAGCTTTCTTT. Encoded protein: CASSQYGTGEAFF.